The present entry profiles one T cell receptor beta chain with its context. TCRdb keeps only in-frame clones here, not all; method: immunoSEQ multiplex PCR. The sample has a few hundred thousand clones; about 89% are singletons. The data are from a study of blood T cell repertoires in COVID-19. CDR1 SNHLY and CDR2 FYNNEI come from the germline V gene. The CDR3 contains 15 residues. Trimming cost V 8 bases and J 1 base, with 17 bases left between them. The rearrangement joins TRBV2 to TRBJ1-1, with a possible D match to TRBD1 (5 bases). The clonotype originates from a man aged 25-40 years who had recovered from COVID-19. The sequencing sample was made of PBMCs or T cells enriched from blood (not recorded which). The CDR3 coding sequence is TGTGCCAGCCGGGTGGGAGGGGCTGGGAACACTGAAGCTTTCTTT. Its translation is CASRVGGAGNTEAFF.